The clone carrying this T cell receptor beta chain was counted a few times. This specimen belongs to a study of blood T cell repertoires in COVID-19. Clones were sequenced by immunoSEQ multiplex PCR, and TCRdb holds only the in-frame ones, with some missing. The data show 300,000 to 350,000 clones, with 88% seen just once and 0.85% to 1.3% held by the top ten. The sequence came from a woman under 40 who had been exposed to COVID-19. Input material: PBMCs or T cells enriched from blood (not recorded which).

As DNA, the CDR3 is TGCACCAGCAGCCCTGGACAGGGACCCATGAACACTGAAGCTTTCTTT. Its translation is CTSSPGQGPMNTEAFF. The V and J genes are TRBV1 and TRBJ1-1; TRBD1, as called in the table, went unchecked against the DNA. TRBV1 is labeled a pseudogene. The CDR3 is 16 amino acids.